This T cell receptor (beta chain) was recorded in a study of memory CD4+ T cells and cytomegalovirus serostatus. Study-level background: Donors were healthy Belgian adults, several CMV seropositive and 20 to 25 seronegative.

Study-level points and caveats: Median bootstrapped AUC for CMV status was approximately 0.94 originally, less than 0.92 US-trained.

Authors' analysis steps: After removing out-of-frame reads, around 2.2 million distinct TCRbeta sequences remained. Libraries were prepared by immunoSEQ multiplex PCR; TCRdb keeps only in-frame clonotypes and omits some of them. That table supplies the V and J calls and clone size; D and trimming were determined from the DNA. Of tens of thousands of clones in the sample, around 82% were seen once. V was trimmed by 4 bases and J by 9 bases, leaving 20 bases between them. This CDR3 comprises 15 residues. Per the germline V gene, CDR1 is MRHNA and CDR2 is SNTAGT. The sort gate was single viable CD3+CD4+CD8-CD45RO+ cells for memory CD4+ T cells. Serum IgG to CMV pp150, pp28, p38 and p52 defined serostatus. Concerning this clone: What it binds is not known.

This clonotype was sampled from an adult in good health and CMV-seronegative. Some clones in this sample may be carry-over from other donors' samples. The sample comprised memory CD4+ T cells from blood. This chain joins TRBV6-4 and TRBJ2-3, with D tentatively TRBD2 (6 bases). The CDR3 nucleotides read TGTGCCAGCAGTGCTCAACCGGGACTCACAGCGACGCAGTATTTT. Its translation is CASSAQPGLTATQYF.